These T cell receptor beta chains were read from a single sample in a study of vaccination effects on CD4 cells after COVID-19. Sequenced by immunoSEQ multiplex PCR; TCRdb stores in-frame clones only, minus some. The sample holds fewer than 55,000 clones; 76% are singletons and the top ten take about 3.8%. Their cognate antigens are unknown. Sequences were derived from CD4+ T cells from PBMCs cultured without peptide, sampled after COVID-19 vaccination. These receptors originate from a human donor who had a prior SARS-CoV-2 infection. The CDR3 runs from the conserved cysteine through the conserved F or W. A D gene is named only where the DNA matches it firmly.

V: TRBV2; J: TRBJ1-1; D: TRBD1; CDR3: CASSEEGTGFMAEAFF
V: TRBV4-3; J: TRBJ2-1; D: TRBD2; CDR3: CASSQDGSGRARNEQFF
V: TRBV5-5; J: TRBJ2-7; D: -; CDR3: CASSTPRDIFTAYEQYF
V: TRBV13; J: TRBJ2-3; D: -; CDR3: CASSPRPGKDTQYF
V: TRBV13; J: TRBJ2-5; D: -; CDR3: CASSPLDRETQYF
V: TRBV4-3; J: TRBJ2-5; D: -; CDR3: CASSQESFRGTPGPQETQYF
V: TRBV4-2; J: TRBJ2-5; D: -; CDR3: CASSRDNQETQYF
V: TRBV6-5; J: TRBJ1-2; D: -; CDR3: CASSYGRGYGYTF
V: TRBV5-4; J: TRBJ2-7; D: TRBD1; CDR3: CASSFPWQGVYEQYF
V: TRBV13; J: TRBJ1-3; D: -; CDR3: CASSLRHRADTIYF
V: TRBV19; J: TRBJ1-2; D: TRBD1; CDR3: CASSITGGNYGYTF
V: TRBV6-5; J: TRBJ1-1; D: TRBD1; CDR3: CASTGDRNTEAFF
V: TRBV7-9; J: TRBJ1-2; D: -; CDR3: CASSFSDSLNGYTF
V: TRBV4-2; J: TRBJ2-3; D: -; CDR3: CASSQDSMETDTQYF
V: TRBV2; J: TRBJ2-7; D: -; CDR3: CASSVSQSSYEQYF
V: TRBV30; J: TRBJ2-2; D: -; CDR3: CAWTGINTGELFF
V: TRBV28; J: TRBJ2-5; D: -; CDR3: CASSRVGGRQETQYF
V: TRBV6-5; J: TRBJ2-3; D: TRBD2; CDR3: CASTVAGASTDTQYF
V: TRBV7-2; J: TRBJ2-7; D: -; CDR3: CASSLMWTEAPSEQYF
V: TRBV7-7; J: TRBJ2-1; D: TRBD1; CDR3: CASSTGTATYNEQFF
V: TRBV18; J: TRBJ2-2; D: -; CDR3: CASSPGQTNTGELFF
V: TRBV4-3; J: TRBJ2-3; D: TRBD2; CDR3: CASSQQIASGSTDTQYF
V: TRBV29-1; J: TRBJ1-1; D: -; CDR3: CRGSNTEAFF
V: TRBV7-2; J: TRBJ2-5; D: -; CDR3: CASSSDLVQETQYF
V: TRBV6-5; J: TRBJ2-1; D: TRBD1; CDR3: CASIKIPGTVEQFF
V: TRBV4-3; J: TRBJ2-1; D: TRBD2; CDR3: CASSQDRLAGNNEQFF
V: TRBV18; J: TRBJ2-4; D: TRBD1; CDR3: CASSVQGATIAKNIQYF
V: TRBV6-5; J: TRBJ1-2; D: -; CDR3: CASSYEGEGRLAF
V: TRBV28; J: TRBJ2-7; D: TRBD2; CDR3: CASSLRTSGKYEQYF
V: TRBV19; J: TRBJ2-1; D: TRBD2; CDR3: CASSIQGVAGPFNEQFF
V: TRBV4-3; J: TRBJ1-6; D: -; CDR3: CASSQEPETVVHF
V: TRBV4-2; J: TRBJ1-1; D: -; CDR3: CASSKSGGGGMNTEAFF
V: TRBV30; J: TRBJ2-7; D: -; CDR3: CAWSWEAYEQYF
V: TRBV9; J: TRBJ1-2; D: -; CDR3: CASSVDPGPINYGYTF
V: TRBV10-3; J: TRBJ2-2; D: TRBD1; CDR3: CAIKGGQATGELFF
V: TRBV11-3; J: TRBJ2-7; D: TRBD1; CDR3: CASSLGGMWTGGTYEQYF
V: TRBV29-1; J: TRBJ2-5; D: -; CDR3: CSVVRGPGVHETQYF
V: TRBV13; J: TRBJ2-5; D: -; CDR3: CASSPRYASETQYF
V: TRBV7-9; J: TRBJ1-1; D: TRBD1; CDR3: CASSLGRDRGLGEAFF
V: TRBV2; J: TRBJ1-4; D: -; CDR3: CASSGTVTNEKLFF
V: TRBV18; J: TRBJ1-2; D: TRBD1; CDR3: CASSPLSGRGLDYTF
V: TRBV7-5; J: TRBJ1-6; D: -; CDR3: CARSFPGSPLHF
V: TRBV12-5; J: TRBJ1-5; D: TRBD1; CDR3: CASGPSGQVRQPQHF
V: TRBV11-2; J: TRBJ1-2; D: -; CDR3: CASSSGPGFGYTF
V: TRBV28; J: TRBJ2-7; D: TRBD1; CDR3: CASSPGGTYEQYF
V: TRBV2; J: TRBJ2-7; D: -; CDR3: CASSEERDEQYF
V: TRBV7-8; J: TRBJ2-5; D: -; CDR3: CASSVRSQETQYF
V: TRBV6-5; J: TRBJ2-7; D: TRBD1; CDR3: CASSKGDRGYEQYF
V: TRBV18; J: TRBJ1-4; D: -; CDR3: CASSPGREKLFF
V: TRBV3-1/TRBV3-2; J: TRBJ2-7; D: TRBD2; CDR3: CASSQVLGLADSYEQYF
V: TRBV19; J: TRBJ2-1; D: -; CDR3: CASSRLRGYNEQFF
V: TRBV2; J: TRBJ2-1; D: -; CDR3: CASSFLDSSYNEQFF
V: TRBV24-1; J: TRBJ2-3; D: TRBD2; CDR3: CATSESGGSDTQYF
V: TRBV12-3/TRBV12-4; J: TRBJ1-2; D: -; CDR3: CATKSRVNYGYTF
V: TRBV6-2/TRBV6-3; J: TRBJ2-7; D: -; CDR3: CASRREIYYEQYF
V: TRBV7-9; J: TRBJ2-5; D: TRBD2; CDR3: CASTSHSSGQETQYF
V: TRBV7-8; J: TRBJ1-2; D: -; CDR3: CASSPRDTRIYGYTF